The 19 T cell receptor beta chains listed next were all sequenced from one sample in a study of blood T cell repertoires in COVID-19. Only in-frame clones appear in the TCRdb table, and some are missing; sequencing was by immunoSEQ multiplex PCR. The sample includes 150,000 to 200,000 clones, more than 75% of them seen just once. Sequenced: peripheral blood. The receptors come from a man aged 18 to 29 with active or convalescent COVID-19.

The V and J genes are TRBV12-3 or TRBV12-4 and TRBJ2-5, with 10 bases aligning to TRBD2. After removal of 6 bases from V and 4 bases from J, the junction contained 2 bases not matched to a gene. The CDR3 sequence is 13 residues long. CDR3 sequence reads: CASSLAGVETQYF. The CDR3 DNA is TGTGCCAGCAGCCTAGCGGGGGTAGAGACCCAGTACTTC.

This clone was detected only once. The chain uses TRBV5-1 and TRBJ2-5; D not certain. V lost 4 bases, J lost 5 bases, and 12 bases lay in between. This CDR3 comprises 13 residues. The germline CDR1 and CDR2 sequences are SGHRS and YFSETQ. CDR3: CASSLLLGETQYF. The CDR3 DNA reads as TGCGCCAGCAGCCTTCTCCTCGGGGAGACCCAGTACTTC.

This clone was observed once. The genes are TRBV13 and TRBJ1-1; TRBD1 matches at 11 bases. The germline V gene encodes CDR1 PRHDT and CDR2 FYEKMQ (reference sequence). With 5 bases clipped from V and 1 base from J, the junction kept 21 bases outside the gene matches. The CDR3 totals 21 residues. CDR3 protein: CASSPTRWGGDRGFGNTEAFF. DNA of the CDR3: TGTGCCAGCAGCCCCACCCGATGGGGTGGGGACAGGGGGTTTGGGAACACTGAAGCTTTCTTT.

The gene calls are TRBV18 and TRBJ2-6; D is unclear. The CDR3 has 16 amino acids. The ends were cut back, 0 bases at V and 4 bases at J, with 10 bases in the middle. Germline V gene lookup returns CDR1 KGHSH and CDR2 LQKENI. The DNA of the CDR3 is TGTGCCAGCTCACCACCGGGCCTTCGCGGGGCCAACGTCCTGACTTTC. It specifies CASSPPGLRGANVLTF.

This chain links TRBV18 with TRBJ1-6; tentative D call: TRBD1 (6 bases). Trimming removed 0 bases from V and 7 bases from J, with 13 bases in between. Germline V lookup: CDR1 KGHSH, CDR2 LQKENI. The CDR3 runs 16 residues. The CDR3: CASSPPSRTANSPLHF. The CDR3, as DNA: TGTGCCAGCTCACCACCATCCCGGACAGCCAATTCACCCCTCCACTTT.

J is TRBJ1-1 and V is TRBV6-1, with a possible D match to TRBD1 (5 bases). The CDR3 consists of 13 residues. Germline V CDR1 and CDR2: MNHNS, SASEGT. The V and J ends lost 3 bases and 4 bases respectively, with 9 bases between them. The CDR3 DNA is TGTGCCAGCAGTGAGGACATTTTCACTGAAGCTTTCTTT. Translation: CASSEDIFTEAFF.

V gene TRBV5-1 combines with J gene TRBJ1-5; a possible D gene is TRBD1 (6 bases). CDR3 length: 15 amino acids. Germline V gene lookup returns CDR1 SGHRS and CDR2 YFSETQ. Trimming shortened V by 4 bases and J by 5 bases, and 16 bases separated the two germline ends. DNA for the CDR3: TGCGCCAGCAGCCCCGACTCCAGGGGAGATCAGCCCCAGCATTTT. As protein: CASSPDSRGDQPQHF.

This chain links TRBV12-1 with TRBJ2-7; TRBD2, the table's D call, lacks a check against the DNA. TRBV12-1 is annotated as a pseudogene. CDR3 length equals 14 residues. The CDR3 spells CASSLRGEVYEQYV. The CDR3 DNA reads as TGTGCCAGCAGCTTGCGAGGGGAGGTCTACGAGCAGTACGTC.

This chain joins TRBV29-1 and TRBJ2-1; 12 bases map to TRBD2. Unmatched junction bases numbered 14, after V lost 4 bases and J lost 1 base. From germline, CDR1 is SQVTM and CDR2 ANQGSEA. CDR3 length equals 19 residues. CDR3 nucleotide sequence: TGCAGCGTTGTGCCCCCGGCTAGCGGGGGGGGGAGGTCCTACAATGAGCAGTTCTTC. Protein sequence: CSVVPPASGGGRSYNEQFF.

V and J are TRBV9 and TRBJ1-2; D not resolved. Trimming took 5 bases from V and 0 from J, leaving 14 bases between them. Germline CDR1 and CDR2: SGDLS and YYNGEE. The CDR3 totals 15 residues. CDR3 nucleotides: TGTGCCAGCAGAGCCCCAGGCTCCGCTAACTATGGCTACACCTTC. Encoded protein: CASRAPGSANYGYTF.

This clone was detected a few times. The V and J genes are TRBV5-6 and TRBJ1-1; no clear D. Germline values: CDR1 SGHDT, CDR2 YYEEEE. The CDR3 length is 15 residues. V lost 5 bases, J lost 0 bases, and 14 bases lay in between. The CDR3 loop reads CASRAGVTMNTEAFF. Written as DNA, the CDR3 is TGTGCCAGCAGAGCCGGGGTAACCATGAACACTGAAGCTTTCTTT.

The DNA for the CDR3 is TGTGCCAGCAGCCTCGGGGAGCTGTTTTTT. Its protein product is CASSLGELFF. The chain joins TRBV7-9 to TRBJ2-2; D is undetermined. The CDR3 is 10 amino acids. From germline, CDR1 is SEHNR and CDR2 FQNEAQ (reference sequence). Trimming removed 5 bases from V and 7 bases from J, with 2 bases in between.

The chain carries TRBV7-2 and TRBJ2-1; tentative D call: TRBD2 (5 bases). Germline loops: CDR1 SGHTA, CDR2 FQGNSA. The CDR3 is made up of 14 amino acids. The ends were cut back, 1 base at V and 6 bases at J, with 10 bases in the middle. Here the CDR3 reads CASSLVHRGNEQFF. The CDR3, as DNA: TGTGCCAGCAGCTTAGTTCATCGGGGCAATGAGCAGTTCTTC.

CDR3 DNA sequence: TGTGCCAGCAGCCAAGACCATTTTACCGGGGAGCTGTTTTTT. Translation gives CASSQDHFTGELFF. V usage is TRBV4-2 and J usage is TRBJ2-2, with D hard to call. This CDR3 comprises 14 residues. V was cut by 0 bases and J by 5 bases, with 7 bases left in between. The germline gives CDR1 LGHNA, CDR2 YNFKEQ.

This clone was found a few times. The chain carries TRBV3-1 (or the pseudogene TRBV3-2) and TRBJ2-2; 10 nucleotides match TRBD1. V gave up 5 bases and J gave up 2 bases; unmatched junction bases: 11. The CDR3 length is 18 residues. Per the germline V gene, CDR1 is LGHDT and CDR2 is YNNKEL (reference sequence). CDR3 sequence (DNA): TGTGCCAGCAGCTGTGTTTGGGACAGGGGCGTTAACACCGGGGAGCTGTTTTTT. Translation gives CASSCVWDRGVNTGELFF.

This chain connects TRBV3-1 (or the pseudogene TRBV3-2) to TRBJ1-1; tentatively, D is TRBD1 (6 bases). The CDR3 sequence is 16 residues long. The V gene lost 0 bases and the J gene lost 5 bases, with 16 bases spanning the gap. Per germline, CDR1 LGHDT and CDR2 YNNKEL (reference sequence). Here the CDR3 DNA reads TGTGCCAGCAGCCAAGACCTAGGGGGTTCGTGGACTGAAGCTTTCTTT. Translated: CASSQDLGGSWTEAFF.

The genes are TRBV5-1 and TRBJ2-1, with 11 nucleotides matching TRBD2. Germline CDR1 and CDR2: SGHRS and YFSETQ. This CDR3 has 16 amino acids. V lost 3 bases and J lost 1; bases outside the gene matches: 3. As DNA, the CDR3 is TGCGCCAGCAGCTCAGGGACTAGCGGATCCTACAATGAGCAGTTCTTC. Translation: CASSSGTSGSYNEQFF.

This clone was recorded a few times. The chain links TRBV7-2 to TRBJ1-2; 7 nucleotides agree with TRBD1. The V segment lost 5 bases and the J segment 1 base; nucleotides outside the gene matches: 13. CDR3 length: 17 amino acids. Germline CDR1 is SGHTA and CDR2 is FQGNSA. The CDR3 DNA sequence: TGTGCCAGCAGCAAGGACCCCACAGGGGCACTTAACTATGGCTACACCTTC. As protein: CASSKDPTGALNYGYTF.

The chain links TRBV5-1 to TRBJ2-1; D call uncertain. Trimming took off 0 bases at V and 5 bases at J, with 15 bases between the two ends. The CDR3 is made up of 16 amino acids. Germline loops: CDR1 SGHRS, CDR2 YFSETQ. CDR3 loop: CASSLARPRYDNEQFF. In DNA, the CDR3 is TGCGCCAGCAGCTTGGCGCGGCCGAGATATGACAATGAGCAGTTCTTC.